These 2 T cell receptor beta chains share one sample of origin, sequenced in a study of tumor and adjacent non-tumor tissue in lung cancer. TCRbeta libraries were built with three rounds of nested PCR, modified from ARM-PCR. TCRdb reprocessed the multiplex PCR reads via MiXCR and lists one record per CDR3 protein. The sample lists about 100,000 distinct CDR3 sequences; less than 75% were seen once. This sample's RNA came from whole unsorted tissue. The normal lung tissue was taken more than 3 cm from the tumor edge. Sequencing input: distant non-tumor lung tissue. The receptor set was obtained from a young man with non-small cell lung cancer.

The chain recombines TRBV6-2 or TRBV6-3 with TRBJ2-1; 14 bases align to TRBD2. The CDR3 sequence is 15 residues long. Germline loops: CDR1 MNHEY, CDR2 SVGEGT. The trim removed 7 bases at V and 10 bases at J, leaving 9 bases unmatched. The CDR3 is CASNAGLAGGVEQFF. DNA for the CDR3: TGTGCCAGCAACGCCGGACTAGCGGGGGGCGTGGAGCAGTTCTTC.

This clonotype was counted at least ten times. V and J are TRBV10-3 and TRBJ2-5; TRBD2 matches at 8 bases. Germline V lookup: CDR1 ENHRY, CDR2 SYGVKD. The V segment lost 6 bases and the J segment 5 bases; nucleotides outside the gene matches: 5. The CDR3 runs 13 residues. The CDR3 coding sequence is TGTGCCATCAGCCCGGGGGGGATTGAGACCCAGTACTTC. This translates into CAISPGGIETQYF.